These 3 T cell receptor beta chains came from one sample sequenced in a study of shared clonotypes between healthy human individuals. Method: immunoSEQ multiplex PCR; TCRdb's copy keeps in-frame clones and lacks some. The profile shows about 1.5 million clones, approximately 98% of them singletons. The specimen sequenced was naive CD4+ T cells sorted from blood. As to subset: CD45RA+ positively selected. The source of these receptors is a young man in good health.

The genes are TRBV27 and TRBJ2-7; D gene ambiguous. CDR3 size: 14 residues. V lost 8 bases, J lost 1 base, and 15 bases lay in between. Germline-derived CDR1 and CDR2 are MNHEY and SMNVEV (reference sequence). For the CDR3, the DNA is TGTGCCAGCGTCCCGCTACTACCTTCCTACGAGCAGTACTTC. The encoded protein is CASVPLLPSYEQYF.

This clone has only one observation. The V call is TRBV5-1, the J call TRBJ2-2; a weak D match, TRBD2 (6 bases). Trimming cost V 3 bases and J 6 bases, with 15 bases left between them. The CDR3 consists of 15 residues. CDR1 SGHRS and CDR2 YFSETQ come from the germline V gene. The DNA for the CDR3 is TGCGCCAGCAGCTCGGAGGGGTCGGCGGCCGGGGAGCTGTTTTTT. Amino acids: CASSSEGSAAGELFF.

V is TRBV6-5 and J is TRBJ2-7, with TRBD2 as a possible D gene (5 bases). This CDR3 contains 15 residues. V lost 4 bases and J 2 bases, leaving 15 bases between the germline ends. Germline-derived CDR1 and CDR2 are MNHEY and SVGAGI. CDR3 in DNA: TGTGCCAGCAGTTCGGCGGGCGCGGTGACCTACGAGCAGTACTTC. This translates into CASSSAGAVTYEQYF.